Below are 17 T cell receptor beta chains sequenced from a single sample in a study of cytomegalovirus exposure and HLA in healthy donors. PCR primers comprised 60 Vbeta and 13 Jbeta primers. Using immunoSEQ multiplex PCR, the repertoire was profiled, and TCRdb retains in-frame clones only, with some absent. The sample shows 130,000 to 150,000 clones, 55% to 80% of them seen only once. Source material: PBMCs. The receptors were gathered from a human donor in good health.

This clone showed up just once. The chain uses TRBV4-1 and TRBJ2-1; the match to TRBD1 covers 9 bases. The germline V gene has CDR1 MGHRA and CDR2 YSYEKL. The CDR3 loop spans 16 amino acids. V lost 4 bases and J lost 6; bases outside the gene matches: 10. This chain's CDR3 is CASSRPGGQGANEQFF. Here the CDR3 DNA reads TGCGCCAGCAGCCGCCCCGGGGGACAGGGAGCCAATGAGCAGTTCTTC.

V is TRBV10-1 and J is TRBJ2-4, with TRBD2 matching 13 bases. Germline CDR1 reads WNHNN; CDR2 reads SYGVQD (reference sequence). The CDR3 spans 16 residues. V lost 0 bases and J lost 8; bases outside the gene matches: 4. The CDR3 DNA follows: TGCGCCAGCAGTGAGTCGACTGGACTAGCGGGAGACATTCAGTACTTC. This gives the protein CASSESTGLAGDIQYF.

The CDR3, as DNA: TGTGCCAGCGGGGACAGCTCTGGGGCCAACGTCCTGACTTTC. It codes for CASGDSSGANVLTF. The V and J genes are TRBV5-4 and TRBJ2-6, with 7 bases matching TRBD1. The CDR3 spans 14 residues. CDR1 and CDR2 from the germline V gene are SGHNT and YYREEE (reference sequence). Unmatched junction bases numbered 1, after V lost 7 bases and J lost 0 bases.

The genes are TRBV30 and TRBJ1-2, with TRBD1 matching over 9 bases. Germline CDR1 and CDR2: GTSNPN and SVGIG (reference sequence). The CDR3 runs to 16 residues. Trimming took 0 bases from V and 1 from J; bases not matched to a gene: 6. CDR3 protein: CAWSVWTGENNYGYTF. The CDR3 coding sequence is TGTGCCTGGAGTGTATGGACAGGGGAGAATAACTATGGCTACACCTTC.

The chain employs TRBV9 and TRBJ2-7; possible D gene TRBD2, 7 bases. The CDR3 sequence is 16 residues long. Per the germline V gene, CDR1 is SGDLS and CDR2 is YYNGEE. The ends were cut back, 4 bases at V and 5 bases at J, with 22 bases in the middle. The CDR3 nucleotides read TGTGCCAGCAGCCCTTGGGGGGGCGGAGGTGTCGACGAGCAGTACTTC. It translates to CASSPWGGGGVDEQYF. Together with reference TRBV9 and TRBJ2-7, the CDR3 gives the full variable domain: DSGVTQTPKHLITATGQRVTLRCSPRSGDLSVYWYQQSLDQGLQFLIQYYNGEERAKGNILERFSAQQFPDLHSELNLSSLELGDSALYFCASSPWGGGGVDEQYFGPGTRLTVT.

The chain recombines TRBV7-9 with TRBJ2-7; the match to TRBD2 covers 8 bases. V dropped 0 bases and J dropped 0; count of bases not matched to a gene: 7. The CDR3 runs to 17 residues. From germline, CDR1 is SEHNR and CDR2 FQNEAQ (reference sequence). CDR3 in amino acids: CASSLARGGRRSYEQYF. In nucleotides, the CDR3 is TGTGCCAGCAGCTTAGCGCGGGGCGGGAGGCGCTCCTACGAGCAGTACTTC.

This clone was seen only a few times. The CDR3 nucleotides read TGCAGCGTTGAAGATTCAGGGGGCTCTGGAAACACCATATATTTT. Protein: CSVEDSGGSGNTIYF. The chain uses TRBV29-1 and TRBJ1-3, with 7 nucleotides matching TRBD1. CDR3 length: 15 residues. V lost 0 bases to trimming and J lost 0 bases; unmatched junction nucleotides: 2. Germline V CDR1 and CDR2: SQVTM, ANQGSEA.

This CDR3 is CASSSHSNTEAFF. CDR3 sequence (DNA): TGTGCCAGCAGCTCTCACTCGAACACTGAAGCTTTCTTT. This rearrangement joins TRBV9 to TRBJ1-1; no clear D. The CDR3 totals 13 residues. Trimming took 4 bases from V and 1 from J, leaving 8 bases between them. Per germline, CDR1 SGDLS and CDR2 YYNGEE. Drawing the rest from reference TRBV9 and TRBJ1-1, the complete variable domain is DSGVTQTPKHLITATGQRVTLRCSPRSGDLSVYWYQQSLDQGLQFLIQYYNGEERAKGNILERFSAQQFPDLHSELNLSSLELGDSALYFCASSSHSNTEAFFGQGTRLTVV.

The sample holds many counts of this clone. The chain recombines TRBV6-1 with TRBJ2-7, with 9 bases fitting TRBD1. Germline CDR1 is MNHNS and CDR2 is SASEGT. Trimming removed 0 bases from V and 4 bases from J; junction bases left unmatched: 4. The CDR3 has 15 residues. CDR3 loop: CASSEAETGGYEQYF. The CDR3 region has the DNA TGTGCCAGCAGTGAAGCCGAGACAGGGGGATACGAGCAGTACTTC.

The chain carries TRBV5-1 and TRBJ2-1, with 7 positions matching TRBD2. The V gene end was trimmed by 3 bases and the J gene end by 9 bases; junction bases not matched to a gene: 6. The CDR3 extends over 13 amino acids. Germline CDR1 SGHRS, CDR2 YFSETQ. This CDR3 is CASSSGLVCEQFF. In DNA form, the CDR3 reads TGCGCCAGCAGCTCCGGACTAGTTTGTGAGCAGTTCTTC.

The chain recombines TRBV5-6 with TRBJ2-5, with 10 bases lining up with TRBD2. CDR1 is SGHDT, CDR2 YYEEEE, per germline. The CDR3 consists of 15 residues. V gave up 1 base and J gave up 3 bases; unmatched junction bases: 3. Written as DNA, the CDR3 is TGTGCCAGCAGCTTGAATCTAGCGGGGGAAGAGACCCAGTACTTC. Translating gives CASSLNLAGEETQYF.

This chain connects TRBV2 to TRBJ1-1; a possible D gene is TRBD1 (6 bases). The CDR3 extends over 13 amino acids. The germline V gene encodes CDR1 SNHLY and CDR2 FYNNEI. V lost 5 bases and J 7 bases, leaving 14 bases between the germline ends. CDR3 sequence reads: CASSFTGIGEAFF. For the CDR3, the DNA is TGTGCCAGCAGTTTTACAGGGATAGGTGAAGCTTTCTTT. The variable domain in full, completed from reference TRBV2 and TRBJ1-1, reads EPEVTQTPSHQVTQMGQEVILRCVPISNHLYFYWYRQILGQKVEFLVSFYNNEISEKSEIFDDQFSVERPDGSNFTLKIRSTKLEDSAMYFCASSFTGIGEAFFGQGTRLTVV.

The rearrangement links TRBV18 to TRBJ2-7; 9 nucleotides align to TRBD1. The CDR3 consists of 13 residues. After removal of 3 bases from V and 5 bases from J, the junction contained 2 bases not matched to a gene. Germline V gene data show CDR1 as KGHSH and CDR2 as LQKENI. This CDR3 reads CASSPGQGNEQYF. In nucleotides, the CDR3 is TGTGCCAGCTCACCGGGACAGGGTAACGAGCAGTACTTC. Using reference TRBV18 and TRBJ2-7 for the parts outside the CDR3, the full variable domain is NAGVMQNPRHLVRRRGQEARLRCSPMKGHSHVYWYRQLPEEGLKFMVYLQKENIIDESGMPKERFSAEFPKEGPSILRIQQVVRGDSAAYFCASSPGQGNEQYFGPGTRLTVT.

The chain employs TRBV19 and TRBJ1-1; D gene ambiguous. This CDR3 spans 13 amino acids. V was cut by 4 bases and J by 0 bases, with 6 bases left in between. The V gene's germline CDR1 is LNHDA and CDR2 SQIVND (reference sequence). CDR3 sequence: CASSTLMNTEAFF. The CDR3, as DNA: TGTGCCAGTAGTACACTGATGAACACTGAAGCTTTCTTT. The full variable domain, its missing parts supplied by reference TRBV19 and TRBJ1-1, is DGGITQSPKYLFRKEGQNVTLSCEQNLNHDAMYWYRQDPGQGLRLIYYSQIVNDFQKGDIAEGYSVSREKKESFPLTVTSAQKNPTAFYLCASSTLMNTEAFFGQGTRLTVV.

This chain links TRBV27 with TRBJ1-2, with 7 bases aligning to TRBD1. The length of the CDR3 is 13 residues. CDR1 and CDR2 (germline): MNHEY, SMNVEV (reference sequence). The trim removed 6 bases at V and 5 bases at J, leaving 6 bases unmatched. CDR3 coding DNA: TGTGCCAGCAGGGCAGGGGGGCGGTATGGCTACACCTTC. Its protein is CASRAGGRYGYTF.

This sequence joins TRBV12-5 and TRBJ2-1, with D tentatively TRBD2 (6 bases). Trimming stripped 0 bases from V and 9 bases from J, with 9 bases between. The CDR3 is made up of 13 amino acids. Germline values: CDR1 LGHNT, CDR2 FRNRAP. Here the CDR3 reads CASGLVLGGEQFF. The CDR3 DNA follows: TGTGCTAGTGGTTTGGTACTCGGGGGTGAGCAGTTCTTC.

The genes are TRBV19 and TRBJ2-5; 9 bases align to TRBD2. CDR1 and CDR2 (germline): LNHDA, SQIVND (reference sequence). J gave up 5 bases and V 3 bases, and 1 base lay outside the gene matches. The CDR3 spans 13 residues. CDR3 protein: CASSMAGGETQYF. CDR3 nucleotide sequence: TGTGCCAGTAGTATGGCGGGAGGGGAGACCCAGTACTTC.